This T cell receptor (beta chain) was obtained from a study of OX40 agonist ivuxolimab in advanced cancers. About the research overall: Patients received the agonistic anti-OX40 (CD134) antibody ivuxolimab. Participants, approximately 83% male, averaged about 59 years of age, ranging from roughly 20 to 80. Whole-study results and caveats: There was clonal expansion of CD4+ and CD8+ blood T cells by week 6 at 0.1 to 3.0 mg/kg.

Some clones are missing from TCRdb's copy, which holds only in-frame ones; the method was immunoSEQ multiplex PCR. Here the sample spans roughly 41,000 clones, 65% to 85% being singletons. The CDR3 spans 13 residues. Trimming pared 0 bases from V and 11 bases from J, leaving 10 bases between. The germline gives CDR1 LNHDA, CDR2 SQIVND (reference sequence). To note about this clone: Antigen specificity is unknown.

Cycle 7 day 1, cycle 4 day 1, and baseline were the timepoints at which blood was sampled. This rearrangement joins TRBV19 to TRBJ1-4; D may be TRBD1 (6 bases). The sample in question was CD4+ or CD8+ T cells sorted from blood, obtained in a trial of the OX40 agonist ivuxolimab. This clonotype originated in an adult with an advanced solid tumor such as melanoma, head and neck, liver or kidney cancer. The CDR3 DNA reads as TGTGCCAGTAGTATAGATACAGGGAGCAAACTGTTTTTT. Protein product: CASSIDTGSKLFF.